The clone carrying this T cell receptor (beta chain) was seen ten or more times. Its antigen is undetermined. The sample originates from a study of T cells in Graves' hyperthyroidism and ophthalmopathy. In the study overall: Pretreatment peripheral blood was obtained at initial diagnosis.

Amplification of TCR beta CDR3 regions was performed using RNA transcripts as template. Carried out on the TCR CDR3, a first-round RT-PCR used the HTBI primer set. TCRdb re-called the multiplex PCR reads with MiXCR, one entry per CDR3 protein. The sample lists hundreds of thousands of distinct CDR3 sequences; 14% were seen once. Broader study findings: Blood samples included most of the expanded thyroid clonotypes exceeding 0.001.

The receptor's source is a woman aged 18-29 years with Graves' hyperthyroidism. Sequenced input: blood.

The CDR3 sequence is CASSSSGQPNTEAFF. DNA for the CDR3: TGTGCCAGCAGTTCCTCGGGACAGCCTAACACTGAAGCTTTCTTT. V usage is TRBV12-3 or TRBV12-4 and J usage is TRBJ1-1; 7 bases line up with TRBD1. V was pared by 4 bases and J by 2 bases, with 7 bases of the junction left unmatched. CDR3 length: 15 residues.